These 20 T cell receptor beta chains share one sample of origin, sequenced in a study of OX40 agonist ivuxolimab in advanced cancers. Some clones are missing from TCRdb's copy, which holds only in-frame ones; the method was immunoSEQ multiplex PCR. The sample records 55,000 to 70,000 clones, roughly 80% being singletons. The sequencing used CD4+ or CD8+ T cells sorted from blood, collected in a trial of the OX40 agonist ivuxolimab. The receptors were sampled from an adult with an advanced solid tumor such as melanoma, head and neck, liver or kidney cancer.

The CDR3 is CASSDGGALEQFF. CDR3 coding DNA: TGTGCCAGCAGTGACGGGGGTGCCCTTGAGCAGTTCTTC. This chain connects TRBV27 to TRBJ2-1; maybe TRBD2 (6 bases). CDR1 and CDR2 from the germline V gene are MNHEY and SMNVEV (reference sequence). There are 13 residues in the CDR3. V dropped 5 bases and J dropped 9 bases, with 14 bases sitting between them.

V gene TRBV11-2 combines with J gene TRBJ2-1; TRBD2 aligns across 7 bases. The CDR3 length is 17 residues. Germline V gives CDR1 SGHAT, CDR2 FQNNGV. V lost 0 bases to trimming and J lost 5 bases; unmatched junction nucleotides: 10. The CDR3 nucleotides read TGTGCCAGCAGCTTAGATTGGGCGGGAGCATCCGACAATGAGCAGTTCTTC. This translates into CASSLDWAGASDNEQFF.

V usage is TRBV4-1 and J usage is TRBJ2-7, with a possible D match to TRBD1 (5 bases). Germline loops: CDR1 MGHRA, CDR2 YSYEKL. V was shortened by 5 bases and J by 4 bases, with 12 bases between the two germline ends. The CDR3 is 13 amino acids. The CDR3 is CASSLGVSYEQYF. In DNA, the CDR3 is TGCGCCAGCAGCTTAGGGGTCTCATACGAGCAGTACTTC.

The chain joins TRBV10-3 to TRBJ2-1, with TRBD1 matching 9 bases. The V gene's germline CDR1 is ENHRY and CDR2 SYGVKD. The CDR3 is made up of 17 amino acids. The junction had 10 bases not matched to a gene; V was cut back by 0 bases and J by 7 bases. CDR3 in amino acids: CAISESNPQGAQNEQFF. The CDR3 DNA sequence: TGTGCCATCAGTGAGTCGAATCCACAGGGGGCACAGAATGAGCAGTTCTTC.

By sample share, this clone is medium-sized. The chain joins TRBV5-4 to TRBJ2-7; 7 positions agree with TRBD1. V lost 3 bases and J lost 2; bases outside the gene matches: 8. Germline CDR1 reads SGHNT; CDR2 reads YYREEE (reference sequence). CDR3 size: 15 residues. CDR3 residues: CASSSEVQGTYEQYF. In DNA, the CDR3 is TGTGCCAGCAGCTCGGAGGTACAGGGGACCTACGAGCAGTACTTC.

This chain joins TRBV29-1 and TRBJ2-7; the match to TRBD1 covers 10 bases. V dropped 5 bases and J dropped 7; count of bases not matched to a gene: 11. The CDR3 spans 14 residues. The germline gives CDR1 SQVTM, CDR2 ANQGSEA. CDR3 in DNA: TGCAGCGTTCGGGACAGGGGTCCCACCGGAGAGCAGTACTTC. Its protein is CSVRDRGPTGEQYF.

The chain links TRBV28 to TRBJ2-5; D call uncertain. The CDR3 length is 13 residues. Germline V gene sequence: CDR1 MDHEN, CDR2 SYDVKM. Between the trimmed V and J ends, which lost 3 bases and 0 bases, there was a span of 5 bases. The CDR3, as DNA: TGTGCCAGCAGTTTGCAGTACCAAGAGACCCAGTACTTC. Translation gives CASSLQYQETQYF. Complete variable domain (other parts from reference TRBV28 and TRBJ2-5): DVKVTQSSRYLVKRTGEKVFLECVQDMDHENMFWYRQDPGLGLRLIYFSYDVKMKEKGDIPEGYSVSREKKERFSLILESASTNQTSMYLCASSLQYQETQYFGPGTRLLVL.

This clone was recorded a few times. V usage is TRBV6-5 and J usage is TRBJ1-2; 7 bases agree with TRBD1. V was pared by 7 bases and J by 6 bases, with 8 bases of the junction left unmatched. CDR3 length: 13 amino acids. Per germline, CDR1 MNHEY and CDR2 SVGAGI. The CDR3 nucleotides read TGTGCCAGCACCCGACAGGGAGGAAATGGCTACACCTTC. This encodes CASTRQGGNGYTF.

V gene TRBV5-5 combines with J gene TRBJ2-5; D unclear. Trimming removed 4 bases at V and 5 bases at J, with 9 bases between. The germline V gene has CDR1 SGHKS and CDR2 YYEKEE (reference sequence). This CDR3 has 12 amino acids. The DNA for the CDR3 is TGTGCCAGCAGCCTTTTGACGGAGACCCAGTACTTC. Translating gives CASSLLTETQYF.

The V gene is TRBV6-5, the J gene TRBJ2-1, with D uncertain. Germline CDR1 MNHEY, CDR2 SVGAGI. The length of the CDR3 is 15 residues. V was clipped by 6 bases and J by 4 bases, with 16 bases between them. The CDR3, as DNA: TGTGCCAGCAGCCCGGTTGGCGGTACTTACAATGAGCAGTTCTTC. As protein: CASSPVGGTYNEQFF.

This clone has just one count. The CDR3 DNA follows: TGTGCCAGCAGCTGGGACAGGGGGAATGAGCAGTTCTTC. This gives the protein CASSWDRGNEQFF. The rearrangement joins TRBV5-4 to TRBJ2-1, with 11 nucleotides matching TRBD1. Germline loops: CDR1 SGHNT, CDR2 YYREEE (reference sequence). The V gene end was trimmed by 3 bases and the J gene end by 7 bases; junction bases not matched to a gene: 0. The length of the CDR3 is 13 residues.

This rearrangement joins TRBV14 to TRBJ2-1; 7 bases fit TRBD2. The CDR3 runs 15 residues. The germline CDR1 and CDR2 sequences are SGHDN and FVKESK. The V gene end was trimmed by 6 bases and the J gene end by 2 bases; junction bases not matched to a gene: 7. CDR3 protein: CASSPLADAYNEQFF. The CDR3 DNA reads as TGTGCCAGCAGTCCTCTAGCGGATGCCTACAATGAGCAGTTCTTC.

The chain has TRBV5-1 and TRBJ2-3, with D unclear. Trimming took 5 bases from V and 14 from J, leaving 9 bases between them. The CDR3 extends over 9 amino acids. From germline, CDR1 is SGHRS and CDR2 YFSETQ. The chain's CDR3 is CASRGSWYF. The DNA of the CDR3 is TGCGCCAGCAGGGGCAGTTGGTATTTT.

The chain has TRBV7-9 and TRBJ2-5; no definite D call. Near its end, the DNA agrees better with TRBJ2-7, so the J call may be wrong. The CDR3 is 15 residues long. Germline V gives CDR1 SEHNR, CDR2 FQNEAQ (reference sequence). For the CDR3, the DNA is TGTGCCAGCAGCCAACCCAGAATCGGATCCTACGAGCAGTACTTC. Translating gives CASSQPRIGSYEQYF.

A few counts support this clone. The chain carries TRBV9 and TRBJ2-7; 8 nucleotides match TRBD1. This CDR3 is 16 amino acids long. Germline CDR1 reads SGDLS; CDR2 reads YYNGEE. Unmatched junction bases numbered 12, after V lost 4 bases and J lost 3 bases. CDR3: CASSPWGSGGFYEQYF. DNA of the CDR3: TGTGCCAGCAGCCCCTGGGGTTCAGGGGGCTTCTACGAGCAGTACTTC.

The chain is built from TRBV6-6 and TRBJ1-2; weak D call: TRBD1 (5 bases). The CDR3 runs 15 residues. Per the germline V gene, CDR1 is MNHNY and CDR2 is SVGAGI (reference sequence). Trimming took off 5 bases at V and 2 bases at J, with 15 bases between the two ends. CDR3 amino acids: CASSHGWGSNYGYTF. CDR3 DNA: TGTGCCAGCAGTCATGGGTGGGGCAGCAACTATGGCTACACCTTC.

The chain carries TRBV6-1 and TRBJ2-1; 7 positions match TRBD1. The trim removed 4 bases at V and 1 base at J, leaving 4 bases unmatched. Germline assignment: CDR1 MNHNS and CDR2 SASEGT. The CDR3 spans 15 residues. As DNA, the CDR3 is TGTGCCAGCAGTGCCCCGGGACAGTCCTACAATGAGCAGTTCTTC. Protein: CASSAPGQSYNEQFF.

This sequence joins TRBV19 and TRBJ2-7; 7 nucleotides line up with TRBD2. The germline gives CDR1 LNHDA, CDR2 SQIVND (reference sequence). There are 12 residues in the CDR3. V gave up 8 bases and J gave up 2 bases; unmatched junction bases: 3. The CDR3 here is CASAGVTYEQYF. The CDR3, as DNA: TGTGCCAGTGCGGGGGTTACCTACGAGCAGTACTTC.

This rearrangement joins TRBV11-2 to TRBJ1-2; 7 bases fit TRBD1. CDR3 length: 14 amino acids. V shed 4 bases, J shed 6 bases, and the junction held 8 bases outside the gene matches. Germline-derived CDR1 and CDR2 are SGHAT and FQNNGV. The CDR3 loop reads CASSSMGQKNGYTF. The CDR3 DNA follows: TGTGCCAGCAGCTCCATGGGACAGAAGAATGGCTACACCTTC.

The gene calls are TRBV2 and TRBJ2-7; 7 bases line up with TRBD2. The CDR3 is made up of 16 amino acids. V trimming: 1 base; J trimming: 4 bases; junction bases outside the gene matches: 10. Germline V gene lookup returns CDR1 SNHLY and CDR2 FYNNEI. The CDR3 loop reads CASSEESSGIGYEQYF. In DNA form, the CDR3 reads TGTGCCAGCAGTGAAGAGTCTAGCGGAATTGGGTACGAGCAGTACTTC. The entire variable domain, with the rest obtained from reference TRBV2 and TRBJ2-7, is as follows: EPEVTQTPSHQVTQMGQEVILRCVPISNHLYFYWYRQILGQKVEFLVSFYNNEISEKSEIFDDQFSVERPDGSNFTLKIRSTKLEDSAMYFCASSEESSGIGYEQYFGPGTRLTVT.